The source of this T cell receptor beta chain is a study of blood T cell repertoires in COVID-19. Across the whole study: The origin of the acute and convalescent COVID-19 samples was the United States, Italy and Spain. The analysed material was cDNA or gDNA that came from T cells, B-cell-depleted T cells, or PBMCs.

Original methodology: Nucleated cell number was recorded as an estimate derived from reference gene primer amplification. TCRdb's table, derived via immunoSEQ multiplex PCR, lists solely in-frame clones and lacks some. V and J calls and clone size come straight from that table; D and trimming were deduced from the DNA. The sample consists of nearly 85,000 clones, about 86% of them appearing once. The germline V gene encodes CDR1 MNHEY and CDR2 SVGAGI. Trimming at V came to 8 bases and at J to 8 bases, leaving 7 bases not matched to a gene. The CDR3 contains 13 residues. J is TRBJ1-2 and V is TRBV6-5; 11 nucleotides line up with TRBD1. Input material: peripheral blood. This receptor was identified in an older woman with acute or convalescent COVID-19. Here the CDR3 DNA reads TGTGCCAGCTTACCGGGACAGGGGGTCGGCTACACCTTC. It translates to CASLPGQGVGYTF.